Presented here are 26 T cell receptor beta chains from one specimen sequenced in a study of blood T cells in healthy people across ages. A second 7 to 11 cycle PCR used barcoded and J-beta primers. MiXCR, applied by TCRdb to the 5' RACE reads, yields one record per CDR3 protein. The sample includes about 720,000 distinct CDR3 sequences, approximately 21% of them seen just once. Sequencing used blood. Receptors originate from a man in his 70s in good health.

J is TRBJ2-3 and V is TRBV12-3 or TRBV12-4, with 14 positions matching TRBD2. V gave up 6 bases and J gave up 2 bases; unmatched junction bases: 7. The CDR3 is 17 residues long. The CDR3 DNA follows: TGTGCCAGCAGCCCGGGACTAGCGGGAGAGGCCACAGATACGCAGTATTTT. It specifies CASSPGLAGEATDTQYF.

The chain is built from TRBV10-1 and TRBJ1-2; no clear D gene. This CDR3 is 13 amino acids long. Per the germline V gene, CDR1 is WNHNN and CDR2 is SYGVQD (reference sequence). Trimming pared 5 bases from V and 4 bases from J, leaving 11 bases between. The CDR3 reads CASSNQEGYGYTF. In DNA, the CDR3 is TGCGCCAGCAGTAATCAGGAGGGCTATGGCTACACCTTC.

The chain links TRBV4-1 to TRBJ1-5; D might be TRBD1 (5 bases). Trimming removed 0 bases from V and 0 bases from J, with 12 bases in between. The V gene's germline CDR1 is MGHRA and CDR2 YSYEKL. The CDR3 sequence is 17 residues long. CDR3: CASSQERGPYSNQPQHF. The DNA of the CDR3 is TGCGCCAGCAGCCAAGAAAGGGGCCCCTATAGCAATCAGCCCCAGCATTTT.

The rearrangement joins TRBV5-1 to TRBJ2-3; no definite D call. Trimming took 1 base from V and 2 from J, leaving 11 bases between them. CDR1 SGHRS and CDR2 YFSETQ come from the germline V gene. This CDR3 spans 15 amino acids. For the CDR3, the DNA is TGCGCCAGCAGCTTGATGCATCAGGTCACAGATACGCAGTATTTT. Translating gives CASSLMHQVTDTQYF. Combining the CDR3 with reference TRBV5-1 and TRBJ2-3 gives the whole variable domain KAGVTQTPRYLIKTRGQQVTLSCSPISGHRSVSWYQQTPGQGLQFLFEYFSETQRNKGNFPGRFSGRQFSNSRSEMNVSTLELGDSALYLCASSLMHQVTDTQYFGPGTRLTVL.

This clonotype was observed a few times. The CDR3 here is CASSIQGSDTEAFF. Here the CDR3 DNA reads TGTGCCAGCAGTATCCAGGGAAGTGACACTGAAGCTTTCTTT. The V call is TRBV7-8, the J call TRBJ1-1, with D perhaps TRBD1 (5 bases). The V end lost 6 bases, the J end lost 3 bases, and 14 bases lay between the germline ends. Germline V lookup: CDR1 SGHVS, CDR2 FQNEAQ. The CDR3 loop spans 14 amino acids.

The J gene is TRBJ1-1, the V gene TRBV5-1; D is possibly TRBD1 (5 bases). CDR1 and CDR2 (germline): SGHRS, YFSETQ. With 6 bases removed from V and 4 bases from J, the gap between germline ends came to 10 bases. CDR3 length equals 12 residues. The chain's CDR3 is CASMGRGTEAFF. CDR3 DNA: TGCGCCAGCATGGGGCGAGGCACTGAAGCTTTCTTT. The variable domain in full, completed from reference TRBV5-1 and TRBJ1-1, reads KAGVTQTPRYLIKTRGQQVTLSCSPISGHRSVSWYQQTPGQGLQFLFEYFSETQRNKGNFPGRFSGRQFSNSRSEMNVSTLELGDSALYLCASMGRGTEAFFGQGTRLTVV.

The rearrangement uses TRBV28 and TRBJ2-5; no clear D. The better agreement between TRBJ2-7 and the DNA end casts doubt on the J call. This CDR3 is 15 amino acids long. CDR1 and CDR2 from the germline V gene are MDHEN and SYDVKM. The CDR3 nucleotides are TGTGCCAGCAGCCTCACGAGAAGAGAGATCAACGAGCAGTACTTC. Encoded protein: CASSLTRREINEQYF.

The V call is TRBV7-3, the J call TRBJ2-3, with 8 bases matching TRBD2. The CDR3 is 17 amino acids. The trim removed 4 bases at V and 7 bases at J, leaving 16 bases unmatched. Germline CDR1 and CDR2: SGHTA and FQGTGA. CDR3 coding DNA: TGTGCCAGCAGCTCGGCAGGAAGCGGGAGTCCACAGAATACGCAGTATTTT. It is translated as CASSSAGSGSPQNTQYF.

This clonotype was observed a handful of times. This chain uses TRBV5-1 with TRBJ2-5; possibly TRBD1 or TRBD2 for D (6 bases each). The CDR3 has 14 residues. Trimming removed 4 bases at V and 5 bases at J, with 15 bases between. The V gene's germline CDR1 is SGHRS and CDR2 YFSETQ. CDR3 loop: CASSLGGGYETQYF. CDR3 sequence (DNA): TGCGCCAGCAGCCTAGGGGGAGGTTACGAGACCCAGTACTTC.

The chain carries TRBV20-1 and TRBJ1-4, with D unclear. V gave up 6 bases and J gave up 8 bases, with 16 bases separating them. Per germline, CDR1 DFQATT and CDR2 SNEGSKA (reference sequence). CDR3 length: 13 amino acids. CDR3 bases: TGCAGTGCCCCACTTCGGGGATCGGAAAAACTGTTTTTT. Translating gives CSAPLRGSEKLFF.

This rearrangement joins TRBV7-6 to TRBJ1-5, with a possible D match to TRBD1 (6 bases). Germline values: CDR1 SGHVS, CDR2 FNYEAQ. V lost 5 bases and J 5 bases, leaving 13 bases between the germline ends. The length of the CDR3 is 14 residues. The CDR3 DNA follows: TGTGCCAGCAGCATATTACAGGGCGATCAGCCCCAGCATTTT. This translates into CASSILQGDQPQHF.

The rearrangement links TRBV7-8 to TRBJ2-3; D remains unclear. The CDR3 has 15 amino acids. In germline, CDR1 is SGHVS, CDR2 FQNEAQ. Between the trimmed V and J ends, which lost 6 bases and 1 base, there was a span of 14 bases. The CDR3 sequence is CASSSVQPRTDTQYF. For the CDR3, the DNA is TGTGCCAGCAGTTCCGTGCAGCCCCGCACAGATACGCAGTATTTT.

This clonotype was found a few times. The chain carries TRBV7-9 and TRBJ1-2; D not certain. The CDR3 has 15 amino acids. The germline gives CDR1 SEHNR, CDR2 FQNEAQ (reference sequence). V lost 0 bases and J 4 bases, leaving 12 bases between the germline ends. This chain's CDR3 is CASSLARRKSYGYTF. In nucleotides, the CDR3 is TGTGCCAGCAGCTTAGCGCGCAGGAAGTCCTATGGCTACACCTTC.

Only a few counts were recorded for this clonotype. The genes are TRBV6-5 and TRBJ2-1; D not resolved. The CDR3 has 11 amino acids. Deletions cut 8 bases from V and 3 bases from J, with 5 bases between. Germline V lookup: CDR1 MNHEY, CDR2 SVGAGI. CDR3 amino acids: CASGNYNEQFF. CDR3 coding DNA: TGTGCCAGCGGTAACTACAATGAGCAGTTCTTC.

The gene calls are TRBV21-1 and TRBJ2-5; TRBD1, the table's D call, lacks a check against the DNA. The better agreement between TRBJ2-7 and the DNA end casts doubt on the J call. TRBV21-1 is reported as a pseudogene. This CDR3 region has 11 residues. CDR3 region: CASSSPYEQYV. DNA for the CDR3: TGTGCCAGCAGCTCCCCCTACGAGCAGTACGTC.

The V gene is TRBV29-1, the J gene TRBJ2-1, with 10 bases matching TRBD2. The CDR3 has 13 amino acids. The V and J ends lost 7 bases and 13 bases, in that order; junction bases with no gene match: 13. The germline V gene has CDR1 SQVTM and CDR2 ANQGSEA. CDR3 in DNA: TGCAGCGCCGAGGCGTTAGCGGGAGGCCCTCAGTTCTTC. Residues: CSAEALAGGPQFF.

This clonotype was detected a few times. The chain has TRBV27 and TRBJ2-1; D not resolved. Germline-derived CDR1 and CDR2 are MNHEY and SMNVEV (reference sequence). V gave up 2 bases and J gave up 5 bases, with 19 bases separating them. This CDR3 comprises 17 residues. For the CDR3, the DNA is TGTGCCAGCAGTTTAAGATCCTCACGATGGATAGACAATGAGCAGTTCTTC. It translates to CASSLRSSRWIDNEQFF.

This clonotype was detected many times. The chain employs TRBV20-1 and TRBJ2-3; D is ambiguous. Germline V gene data show CDR1 as DFQATT and CDR2 as SNEGSKA (reference sequence). There are 16 residues in the CDR3. V lost 0 bases, J lost 0 bases, and 13 bases lay in between. The CDR3 DNA reads TGCAGTGCTAGAGATTTCAGGAAACCTAGCACAGATACGCAGTATTTT. Amino acid sequence: CSARDFRKPSTDTQYF.

The V and J genes are TRBV30 and TRBJ2-1, with 8 bases aligning to TRBD2. V was clipped by 2 bases and J by 0 bases; unmatched bases: 3. The CDR3 has 15 residues. Per the germline V gene, CDR1 is GTSNPN and CDR2 is SVGIG (reference sequence). The CDR3 DNA is TGTGCCTGGAGTCCAAGCGGGAGCTCCTACAATGAGCAGTTCTTC. Protein product: CAWSPSGSSYNEQFF.

This clonotype was recorded a few times. The chain carries TRBV6-5 and TRBJ1-4; TRBD1 might be the D (5 bases). This CDR3 region has 13 residues. The germline CDR1 and CDR2 sequences are MNHEY and SVGAGI. Trimming took off 6 bases at V and 8 bases at J, with 13 bases between the two ends. Here the CDR3 DNA reads TGTGCCAGCAGGGGACGGATAGAAGAAAAACTGTTTTTT. It yields the protein CASRGRIEEKLFF.

The chain has TRBV12-3 or TRBV12-4 and TRBJ2-3; D possibly matches TRBD1 or TRBD2 (5 bases each). Trimming took 6 bases from V and 6 from J, leaving 16 bases between them. The CDR3 runs 14 residues. CDR3 DNA: TGTGCCAGCAGACTAGGGGCGTCCGGGGATACGCAGTATTTT. This encodes CASRLGASGDTQYF.

This clonotype has a handful of counts. The V and J genes are TRBV5-1 and TRBJ1-2, with D perhaps TRBD1 (5 bases). Trimming removed 0 bases at V and 6 bases at J, with 12 bases between. Looked up from germline, CDR1 is SGHRS and CDR2 is YFSETQ. The CDR3 sequence is 14 residues long. The DNA for the CDR3 is TGCGCCAGCAGCTTGGTGCCAGGGTCAGATGGCTACACCTTC. Translation gives CASSLVPGSDGYTF.

A few counts support this clonotype. The chain recombines TRBV18 with TRBJ2-1; 7 bases are shared with TRBD2. Germline V gene data show CDR1 as KGHSH and CDR2 as LQKENI. Unmatched junction bases numbered 12, after V lost 3 bases and J lost 10 bases. This CDR3 comprises 15 residues. The CDR3 region is CASSPLARGSGEQFF. CDR3 nucleotide sequence: TGTGCCAGCTCACCCCTGGCCCGCGGGAGTGGCGAGCAGTTCTTC.

A few counts support this clonotype. A much larger clone lies one base from this, so it may be a read error. J is TRBJ2-3 and V is TRBV5-1; D unresolved. The V gene lost 0 bases and the J gene lost 4 bases, with 9 bases spanning the gap. Germline V lookup: CDR1 SGHRS, CDR2 YFSETQ. CDR3 length equals 14 residues. CDR3 protein: CASSLANPADTQYF. The CDR3 DNA reads TGCGCCAGCAGCTTGGCAAACCCCGCAGATACGCAGTATTTT. The full variable domain, completed using reference TRBV5-1 and TRBJ2-3, is KAGVTQTPRYLIKTRGQQVTLSCSPISGHRSVSWYQQTPGQGLQFLFEYFSETQRNKGNFPGRFSGRQFSNSRSEMNVSTLELGDSALYLCASSLANPADTQYFGPGTRLTVL.

This clonotype was detected ten times or more. J is TRBJ2-5 and V is TRBV27; perhaps D is TRBD1 or TRBD2 (5 bases each). The J call may be incorrect, as the DNA end agrees better with TRBJ2-7. CDR3 size: 15 residues. The V gene's germline CDR1 is MNHEY and CDR2 SMNVEV (reference sequence). CDR3 DNA sequence: TGTGCCAGCAGTTTAGGGGGTCAGGGTGTCTACGAGCAGTACTTC. It translates to CASSLGGQGVYEQYF.

This clonotype came up many times. The chain carries TRBV2 and TRBJ2-3, with TRBD2 matching 10 bases. Losses at the gene ends were 6 bases for V and 4 bases for J; bases not matched to a gene: 4. There are 14 residues in the CDR3. Germline V gene lookup returns CDR1 SNHLY and CDR2 FYNNEI. DNA of the CDR3: TGTGCCAGCAGCGTTAGCGGGGGGTCAGATACGCAGTATTTT. Translation gives CASSVSGGSDTQYF.